This T cell receptor beta chain was captured by sequencing in a study of cytomegalovirus exposure and HLA in healthy donors. Points on this clone: Its matching antigen is unknown.

The PCR had 60 Vbeta and 13 Jbeta primers. The assay was immunoSEQ multiplex PCR, and TCRdb's table has in-frame clones only and misses some. Of 150,000 to 200,000 clones detected, roughly three quarters appear once; the ten largest clones hold roughly 1.5%. The CDR3 consists of 15 residues. V was clipped by 4 bases and J by 2 bases; unmatched bases: 6. Germline V lookup: CDR1 SGHRS, CDR2 YFSETQ. Findings and caveats of the study: Researchers reported from a later analysis that most CMV-associated TCR beta chains appeared HLA-restricted. Per a later analysis, roughly 17,000 TCR beta sequences showed association with HLA alleles at 0.05 false discovery rate. Later analysis identified several of the most significant clusters that appeared linked to common viral pathogens.

This chain connects TRBV5-1 to TRBJ1-5; 7 bases are shared with TRBD1. Material for sequencing was PBMCs. The receptor was derived from a woman aged 45-65 years in good health and CMV-seronegative. The CDR3 DNA is TGCGCCAGCAGCGATGGGACAGCCGGCAATCAGCCCCAGCATTTT. Translation gives CASSDGTAGNQPQHF.